This T cell receptor beta chain was observed in a study of blood T cell repertoires in COVID-19. The CDR3 sequence is 14 residues long. CDR1 and CDR2 from the germline V gene are MDHEN and SYDVKM. The V end lost 6 bases, the J end lost 0 bases, and 9 bases lay between the germline ends. Clones were sequenced by immunoSEQ multiplex PCR, and TCRdb holds only the in-frame ones, with some missing. Among tens of thousands of clones listed, over 80% were seen once. The specimen sequenced was peripheral blood. The receptor comes from a man aged 50 or older with acute or convalescent COVID-19. The J gene is TRBJ2-1, the V gene TRBV28; TRBD2 is a possible D gene (6 bases). The DNA of the CDR3 is TGTGCCAGCAGCTCGACTAGCTCCTACAATGAGCAGTTCTTC. It yields the protein CASSSTSSYNEQFF.